This is a list of T cell receptor beta chains from one sample in a study of cytomegalovirus exposure and HLA in healthy donors. TCRdb's table, derived via immunoSEQ multiplex PCR, lists solely in-frame clones and lacks some. Of fewer than 350,000 clones detected, about 87% appear once; the ten largest clones hold 2% to 3%. Sequenced input: PBMCs. All receptors derive from a young woman in good health and CMV-seronegative. CDR3s include the opening cysteine and the closing phenylalanine or tryptophan. The D gene is left open where the match is weak. Clone size is not always given. Where it is, it says once, few, many or a class for expanded clones.

TRBV13	.	TRBJ2-3	.	TGTGCCAGCAGCTCGGCCCCCCCCCGCGGGGGCACAGATACGCAGTATTTT	CASSSAPPRGGTDTQYF
TRBV6-5	.	TRBJ2-1	TRBD1	TGTGCCAGCAGTTACTCCTGGACAGGGAACAATGAGCAGTTCTTC	CASSYSWTGNNEQFF
TRBV4-1	.	TRBJ2-1	TRBD1	TGCGCCAGCAGCACGACGCAGGGGGTCAATGAGCAGTTCTTC	CASSTTQGVNEQFF
TRBV29-1	.	TRBJ1-2	.	TGCAGCGTTGAAGTTCGGCGGGGCTACACCTTC	CSVEVRRGYTF
TRBV10-2	.	TRBJ2-2	TRBD1	TGCGCCAGCAGGACAGGGGGCAACACCGGGGAGCTGTTTTTT	CASRTGGNTGELFF
TRBV6-5	.	TRBJ1-6	TRBD1	TGTGCCAGCAGTTACAGTAACAGGGGAAGTTCACCCCTCCACTTT	CASSYSNRGSSPLHF
TRBV20-1	.	TRBJ2-1	.	TGCAGTGCTAGAAATCCTAGAGAGCAGTTCTTC	CSARNPREQFF
TRBV19	.	TRBJ1-5	.	TGTGCCAGTAAAAAACAGGGTTCGGGCAATCAGCCCCAGCATTTT	CASKKQGSGNQPQHF
TRBV29-1	.	TRBJ2-7	.	TGCAGCGTATCTGACACCCTATACGAGCAGTACTTC	CSVSDTLYEQYF
TRBV6-5	.	TRBJ1-4	.	TGCGCCAGCAGTTCTAGGGGGTTCCCGAATGAAAAACTGTTTTTT	CASSSRGFPNEKLFF
TRBV6-6	.	TRBJ1-1	.	TGTGCCAGCAGTTACTCGCCAGGGTTGAACACTGAAGCTTTCTTT	CASSYSPGLNTEAFF
TRBV19	.	TRBJ2-7	TRBD1	TGTGCCAGTACCCCGGGACAGGGGACCTACGAGCAGTACTTC	CASTPGQGTYEQYF
TRBV30	.	TRBJ1-6	.	TGTGCCTGGAGTCCGCGCCCGGATTCACCCCTCCACTTT	CAWSPRPDSPLHF
TRBV5-1	.	TRBJ1-2	.	TGCGCCAGCAGCTATGCGGGTGGCCAAGGGTATGGCTACACCTTC	CASSYAGGQGYGYTF
TRBV9	.	TRBJ2-1	TRBD2	TGTGCCAGCAGCAGACTAGCGGGGGGGCCGAGGGATGAGCAGTTCTTC	CASSRLAGGPRDEQFF
TRBV10-3	.	TRBJ2-2	TRBD2	TGTGCCATAAGAACTAGCGGGAACACCGGGGAGCTGTTTTTT	CAIRTSGNTGELFF
TRBV9	few	TRBJ2-3	.	TGTGCCAGCAGCGTAGGTCCAGGGGGGCCCGCAGATACGCAGTATTTT	CASSVGPGGPADTQYF
TRBV6-6	.	TRBJ2-1	TRBD1	TGTGCCGTGGGGGACAGATCCTACAATGAGCAGTTCTTC	CAVGDRSYNEQFF
TRBV10-1	once	TRBJ2-7	TRBD1	TGCGCCAGCAGTGATGGGTTACAGGGGTCGGTTTCCGAGCAGTACTTC	CASSDGLQGSVSEQYF
TRBV9	.	TRBJ1-2	TRBD1	TGTGCCAGCAGCGTAGCGCGGACAGGCTATGGCTACACCTTC	CASSVARTGYGYTF